This T cell receptor beta chain is drawn from a study of T-cell memory formation after mild COVID-19. Study information: Largely, TCR clusters stayed within a single donor.

TCRdb recomputed calls from the 5' RACE reads with MiXCR, one row per CDR3 protein. The repertoire consists of tens of thousands of distinct CDR3 sequences, with approximately 23% occurring once and the leading ten covering approximately 45%. This CDR3 region has 14 residues. V was shortened by 3 bases and J by 0 bases, with 10 bases between the two germline ends. The germline V gene encodes CDR1 SGHNT and CDR2 YYREEE (reference sequence). The study, taken as a whole, reports: Memory cells collected pre-infection included some clones that later responded, suggesting cross-reactive memory joined.

Details on this clonotype: The antigen is unknown.

The sample comprised PBMCs or a T cell subset sorted from them (not recorded which). The receptor was derived from a man younger than 35 who had mild COVID-19 (a few samples of this study predate the infection). Cell type and time point are not known. This chain uses TRBV5-4 with TRBJ2-7; D is perhaps TRBD1 (6 bases). The CDR3 DNA follows: TGTGCCAGCAGCTCCGACAGGACCTCCTACGAGCAGTACTTC. Translating gives CASSSDRTSYEQYF.